These 21 T cell receptor beta chains came from one sample sequenced in a study of cytomegalovirus exposure and HLA in healthy donors. 60 Vbeta and 13 Jbeta primers were used in PCR. TCRdb's copy holds only in-frame clones and misses some; the assay was immunoSEQ multiplex PCR. This sample carries 130,000 or so clones, 74% of them seen once, and the ten largest clones take under 8.5%. The sample comprised PBMCs. Receptor source: a male donor in good health and CMV-seronegative.

The chain links TRBV6-5 to TRBJ2-7, with 10 bases aligning to TRBD2. The CDR3 length is 15 residues. Germline assignment: CDR1 MNHEY and CDR2 SVGAGI. V lost 6 bases and J lost 3; bases outside the gene matches: 8. CDR3 loop: CASRRGTSEDYEQYF. CDR3 bases: TGTGCCAGCAGAAGAGGGACTAGCGAGGACTACGAGCAGTACTTC.

This chain uses TRBV7-2 with TRBJ1-5, with D unclear. With 6 bases removed from V and 2 bases from J, the gap between germline ends came to 17 bases. This CDR3 has 16 residues. The germline V gene has CDR1 SGHTA and CDR2 FQGNSA. CDR3 nucleotide sequence: TGTGCCAGCAGTCCCCTCCACCTAGTTGGCAATCAGCCCCAGCATTTT. This sequence encodes CASSPLHLVGNQPQHF.

The chain recombines TRBV5-6 with TRBJ1-1; D is unclear. There are 14 residues in the CDR3. Looked up from germline, CDR1 is SGHDT and CDR2 is YYEEEE. V was shortened by 4 bases and J by 4 bases, with 14 bases between the two germline ends. The CDR3 DNA sequence: TGTGCCAGCAGCAACTCCGGGAGGACCACTGAAGCTTTCTTT. Its protein product is CASSNSGRTTEAFF.

The gene calls are TRBV10-3 and TRBJ1-2; no clear D gene. Trimming left V 2 bases short and J 7 bases short, with 8 bases between. Germline V gives CDR1 ENHRY, CDR2 SYGVKD. The CDR3 loop spans 12 amino acids. CDR3 amino acids: CAISEEISGYTF. The CDR3 DNA is TGTGCCATCAGTGAGGAAATTAGTGGCTACACCTTC.

Only a few counts were recorded for this clone. Written as DNA, the CDR3 is TGTGCCAGCAGTTTCGGGACAGGGTTTGACGAGCAGTACTTC. Residues: CASSFGTGFDEQYF. V gene TRBV27 combines with J gene TRBJ2-7; 9 positions match TRBD1. The CDR3 contains 14 residues. The trim removed 3 bases at V and 5 bases at J, leaving 5 bases unmatched. Germline CDR1 and CDR2: MNHEY and SMNVEV (reference sequence).

The chain employs TRBV19 and TRBJ2-3; 12 nucleotides line up with TRBD1. This CDR3 is 13 amino acids long. The V segment lost 9 bases and the J segment 5 bases; nucleotides outside the gene matches: 3. CDR1 and CDR2 from the germline V gene are LNHDA and SQIVND (reference sequence). CDR3 coding DNA: TGTGCCAGCCGGGACAGGGGGCGAGATACGCAGTATTTT. This sequence encodes CASRDRGRDTQYF.

The CDR3 loop is CASRTPGTGELFF. In DNA, the CDR3 is TGTGCCAGCAGAACTCCGGGGACCGGGGAGCTGTTTTTT. V usage is TRBV6-5 and J usage is TRBJ2-2, with a weak D call TRBD2 (5 bases). Trimming removed 6 bases at V and 5 bases at J, with 10 bases between. CDR3 size: 13 residues. Germline CDR1 MNHEY, CDR2 SVGAGI.

In nucleotides, the CDR3 is TGCAGCGTCCTCCGGGAAGCCTCCAAGATATGGACCCAGTACTTC. Translation: CSVLREASKIWTQYF. V usage is TRBV29-1 and J usage is TRBJ2-5; D is possibly TRBD2 (5 bases). Trimming removed 6 bases from V and 7 bases from J, with 24 bases in between. CDR3 length: 15 residues. Germline CDR1 and CDR2: SQVTM and ANQGSEA.

The chain has TRBV30 and TRBJ2-1, with D maybe TRBD2 (5 bases). CDR3 length equals 12 residues. The germline gives CDR1 GTSNPN, CDR2 SVGIG (reference sequence). The germline V and J ends were trimmed by 5 bases and 4 bases, with 9 bases remaining between them. CDR3 nucleotide sequence: TGTGCCTGGTTCCGAGGGTACAATGAGCAGTTCTTC. This codes for CAWFRGYNEQFF.

V and J are TRBV27 and TRBJ2-7; D gene ambiguous. The CDR3 spans 12 residues. V gave up 3 bases and J gave up 6 bases, with 9 bases separating them. In germline, CDR1 is MNHEY, CDR2 SMNVEV (reference sequence). In DNA form, the CDR3 reads TGTGCCAGCAGTTTCAGTGGTGGCGAGCAGTACTTC. Encoded protein: CASSFSGGEQYF.

This clone was recorded only once. The CDR3 sequence is CASRTVQPPYEQYF. For the CDR3, the DNA is TGCGCCAGCAGGACAGTCCAACCTCCCTACGAGCAGTACTTC. The V gene is TRBV5-1, the J gene TRBJ2-7; TRBD1 might be the D (5 bases). The V end was cut by 5 bases, the J end by 2 bases, with 14 bases between. Germline V gene lookup returns CDR1 SGHRS and CDR2 YFSETQ. The CDR3 covers 14 residues.

The rearrangement links TRBV28 to TRBJ1-2; 8 nucleotides line up with TRBD1. CDR3 length equals 15 residues. The germline gives CDR1 MDHEN, CDR2 SYDVKM. V was clipped by 6 bases and J by 3 bases; unmatched bases: 9. The CDR3 loop is CASSTSHRGYYGYTF. The CDR3 coding sequence is TGTGCCAGCAGCACTAGCCACAGGGGGTACTATGGCTACACCTTC.

V and J are TRBV28 and TRBJ1-3; TRBD1 might be the D (6 bases). The V gene lost 5 bases and the J gene lost 1 base, with 12 bases spanning the gap. CDR3 length equals 15 residues. In germline, CDR1 is MDHEN, CDR2 SYDVKM. CDR3 residues: CASSPDRLSGNTIYF. The CDR3 DNA reads TGTGCCAGCAGTCCCGACAGGCTGTCTGGAAACACCATATATTTT.

The genes are TRBV11-1 and TRBJ2-7, with a possible D match to TRBD2 (5 bases). There are 12 residues in the CDR3. V gave up 5 bases and J gave up 5 bases, with 10 bases separating them. Germline CDR1 is SGHAT and CDR2 is FQDESV (reference sequence). The CDR3 region has the DNA TGTGCCAGCAGCCCTAGCAGTAACGAGCAGTACTTC. Translated, it gives CASSPSSNEQYF.

The J gene is TRBJ2-7, the V gene TRBV9; the match to TRBD1 covers 9 bases. The length of the CDR3 is 17 residues. After removal of 4 bases from V and 1 base from J, the junction contained 12 bases not matched to a gene. CDR1 is SGDLS, CDR2 YYNGEE, per germline. The CDR3 sequence is CASSPRTSGTGSYEQYF. CDR3 DNA sequence: TGTGCCAGCAGCCCCAGGACCTCCGGGACAGGGTCCTACGAGCAGTACTTC.

The chain joins TRBV15 to TRBJ2-1; 7 bases align to TRBD2. Germline CDR1 and CDR2: LNHNV and YYDKDF (reference sequence). J lost 10 bases, V lost 6 bases, and 12 bases had no gene match. This CDR3 has 14 amino acids. The CDR3 region is CATSNRDYLDEQFF. CDR3 coding DNA: TGTGCCACCAGTAACCGGGACTACCTTGACGAGCAGTTCTTC. The full variable domain, rest sourced from reference TRBV15 and TRBJ2-1, is DAMVIQNPRYQVTQFGKPVTLSCSQTLNHNVMYWYQQKSSQAPKLLFHYYDKDFNNEADTPDNFQSRRPNTSFCFLDIRSPGLGDTAMYLCATSNRDYLDEQFFGPGTRLTVL.

This clone has more than one count but fewer than ten. The CDR3 DNA sequence: TGTGCCAGCAGAATAGAAACAGGGGCCTACGAGCAGTACTTC. Residues: CASRIETGAYEQYF. The chain carries TRBV6-1 and TRBJ2-7; TRBD1 agrees at 7 bases. Germline lookup yields CDR1 MNHNS and CDR2 SASEGT. V lost 6 bases and J lost 2; bases outside the gene matches: 7. The CDR3 spans 14 residues.

This chain joins TRBV28 and TRBJ2-7, with 9 bases that match TRBD1. In germline, CDR1 is MDHEN, CDR2 SYDVKM. The CDR3 runs to 15 residues. Trimming at V came to 2 bases and at J to 5 bases, leaving 7 bases not matched to a gene. The CDR3 loop is CASSLGDRVINEQYF. The CDR3 bases are TGTGCCAGCAGTTTAGGGGACAGGGTAATCAACGAGCAGTACTTC. The full variable domain, completed using reference TRBV28 and TRBJ2-7, is DVKVTQSSRYLVKRTGEKVFLECVQDMDHENMFWYRQDPGLGLRLIYFSYDVKMKEKGDIPEGYSVSREKKERFSLILESASTNQTSMYLCASSLGDRVINEQYFGPGTRLTVT.

This clone was seen a handful of times. This chain links TRBV11-2 with TRBJ2-5; the match to TRBD2 covers 11 bases. The V gene's germline CDR1 is SGHAT and CDR2 FQNNGV. Trimming took 4 bases from V and 7 from J; bases not matched to a gene: 5. The CDR3 is 14 residues long. The DNA for the CDR3 is TGTGCCAGCAGCTCGACTAGCGGGGCGGGGACCCAGTACTTC. Translating gives CASSSTSGAGTQYF.

The CDR3 DNA reads as TGTGCCAGCAGTTCCCTTCGACAGGGATCAGATACGCAGTATTTT. The encoded protein is CASSSLRQGSDTQYF. The chain is built from TRBV28 and TRBJ2-3, with 7 bases aligning to TRBD1. The germline V gene encodes CDR1 MDHEN and CDR2 SYDVKM. This CDR3 region has 15 residues. V lost 4 bases to trimming and J lost 4 bases; unmatched junction nucleotides: 8.

This rearrangement joins TRBV29-1 to TRBJ2-3, with 9 bases identical to TRBD1. The ends lost 4 bases at V and 4 bases at J; junction bases unmatched: 18. The CDR3 loop spans 18 amino acids. The germline CDR1 and CDR2 sequences are SQVTM and ANQGSEA. CDR3: CSVGDRFSGQGSADTQYF. CDR3 nucleotides: TGCAGCGTTGGAGATAGGTTTTCGGGACAGGGATCTGCAGATACGCAGTATTTT.